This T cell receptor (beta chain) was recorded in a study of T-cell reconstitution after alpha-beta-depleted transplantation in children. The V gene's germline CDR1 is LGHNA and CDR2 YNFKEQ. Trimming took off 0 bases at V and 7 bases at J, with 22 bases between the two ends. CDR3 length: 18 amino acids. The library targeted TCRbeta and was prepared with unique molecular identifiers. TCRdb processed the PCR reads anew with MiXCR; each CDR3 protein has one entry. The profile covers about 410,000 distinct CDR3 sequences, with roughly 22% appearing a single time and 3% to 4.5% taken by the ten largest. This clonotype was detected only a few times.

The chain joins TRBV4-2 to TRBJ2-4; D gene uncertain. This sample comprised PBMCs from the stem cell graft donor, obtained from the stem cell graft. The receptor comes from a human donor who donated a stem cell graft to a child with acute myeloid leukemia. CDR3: CASSQDIGLRAGGNIQYF. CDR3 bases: TGTGCCAGCAGCCAAGACATAGGATTACGAGCTGGCGGCAACATTCAGTACTTC.